What follows is one T cell receptor (beta chain) and its context. The antigen is undetermined. Trimming removed 5 bases from V and 0 bases from J, with 8 bases in between. Germline CDR1 and CDR2: SEHNR and FQNEAQ (reference sequence). This CDR3 region has 14 residues. The time point is: cycle 4 day 1 (C4D1), after 6 weeks of nivolumab. Exposure to brentuximab vedotin varied, and each patient had relapsed following autologous stem cell transplantation. The source of the sample is a study of PD-1 blockade in classical Hodgkin lymphoma. Study results and caveats: CD4+ but not CD8+ TCR diversity rose significantly by C4D1. Complete responders possessed baseline diversity comparable to newly diagnosed patients.

Method: immunoSEQ multiplex PCR; TCRdb's copy keeps in-frame clones and lacks some. Among around 60,000 clones listed, about 90% were seen once. The source was peripheral blood mononuclear cells (PBMCs), collected before the fourth cycle of nivolumab. The chain joins TRBV7-9 to TRBJ1-5; D is unresolved. The sequence was obtained from a human donor with classical Hodgkin lymphoma. CDR3 loop: CASSRDHSNQPQHF. The CDR3 coding sequence is TGTGCCAGCAGCCGAGACCATAGCAATCAGCCCCAGCATTTT. Drawing the rest from reference TRBV7-9 and TRBJ1-5, the complete variable domain is DTGVSQNPRHKITKRGQNVTFRCDPISEHNRLYWYRQTLGQGPEFLTYFQNEAQLEKSRLLSDRFSAERPKGSFSTLEIQRTEQGDSAMYLCASSRDHSNQPQHFGDGTRLSIL.